The 21 T cell receptor beta chains reported below all come from one sample, sequenced in a study of monozygotic twins with inflammatory bowel disease. TCRdb reprocessed the 5' RACE reads and stores each CDR3 protein as one record, lacking DNA. Its listing shows about 160,000 distinct CDR3 sequences. The specimen was blood. These receptors all stem from a human donor with ulcerative colitis or Crohn's disease, or a healthy co-twin of an affected twin (not recorded which).

The CDR3 loop is CASSLRRSGDYGYTF. The J gene is TRBJ1-2, the V gene TRBV5-4; the TRBD1 assignment by TCRdb is unverifiable without DNA. Germline V CDR1 and CDR2: SGHNT, YYREEE (reference sequence). The CDR3 length is 15 residues.

The rearrangement links TRBV28 to TRBJ1-6; TCRdb selects TRBD1, and the lack of DNA leaves this call unchecked. Germline V lookup: CDR1 MDHEN, CDR2 SYDVKM. This CDR3 is 15 amino acids long. The chain's CDR3 is CASSTGPPGGSPLHF.

J is TRBJ1-2 and V is TRBV24-1; absent DNA, TCRdb's TRBD1 call cannot be checked. Germline values: CDR1 KGHDR, CDR2 SFDVKD. This CDR3 is 16 amino acids long. CDR3 protein: CATSDPGTGGGYGYTF.

The gene calls are TRBV20-1 and TRBJ2-3; absent DNA, TCRdb's TRBD1 call cannot be checked. The CDR3 is 12 amino acids. Germline values: CDR1 DFQATT, CDR2 SNEGSKA (reference sequence). CDR3 residues: CSARDEKGLRYF.

This chain joins TRBV11-2 and TRBJ1-2; the D gene TCRdb calls, TRBD1, cannot be checked with no DNA. The CDR3 is 13 amino acids. CDR1 is SGHAT and CDR2 is FQNNGV in the germline V gene. CDR3 sequence reads: CASSLERAGGYTF.

The chain is built from TRBV5-1 and TRBJ2-1; TCRdb indicates TRBD1, and absent DNA this call remains unverified. The CDR3 extends over 16 amino acids. From germline, CDR1 is SGHRS and CDR2 YFSETQ. The CDR3 sequence: CASSLSGTVSYNEQFF.

This sequence joins TRBV5-1 and TRBJ2-7; checking the TCRdb D call of TRBD2 is not possible without DNA. Germline CDR1 reads SGHRS; CDR2 reads YFSETQ. The CDR3 has 16 residues. The CDR3 spells CASSLGLAGGLSEQYF.

The V gene is TRBV12-3 or TRBV12-4, the J gene TRBJ1-5. The CDR3 is 12 amino acids. CDR3 residues: CASSPSNQPQHF.

The V and J genes are TRBV6-5 and TRBJ2-5; TCRdb lists TRBD2, though no DNA is available to test this call. The CDR3 extends over 14 amino acids. Germline values: CDR1 MNHEY, CDR2 SVGAGI. The chain's CDR3 is CASSYGLAGETQYF.

The chain joins TRBV3-1 to TRBJ1-5. Germline V gives CDR1 LGHDT, CDR2 YNNKEL (reference sequence). This CDR3 contains 13 residues. CDR3 region: CASSQERESPQHF. The whole variable domain, filled in from reference TRBV3-1 and TRBJ1-5, reads DTAVSQTPKYLVTQMGNDKSIKCEQNLGHDTMYWYKQDSKKFLKIMFSYNNKELIINETVPNRFSPKSPDKAHLNLHINSLELGDSAVYFCASSQERESPQHFGDGTRLSIL.

The rearrangement links TRBV27 to TRBJ2-1; TCRdb picks TRBD1, but there is no DNA to check that call. The CDR3 consists of 16 residues. Germline V gene sequence: CDR1 MNHEY, CDR2 SMNVEV (reference sequence). This CDR3 reads CASSLLGTEPNNEQFF.

The chain is built from TRBV20-1 and TRBJ2-7; the D gene TCRdb calls, TRBD1, cannot be checked with no DNA. The germline V gene encodes CDR1 DFQATT and CDR2 SNEGSKA (reference sequence). CDR3 size: 14 residues. CDR3 sequence: CSALAGTGLPEQYF.

The genes are TRBV7-8 and TRBJ2-4; absent DNA, TCRdb's TRBD1 call cannot be checked. CDR1 and CDR2 (germline): SGHVS, FQNEAQ. The CDR3 covers 15 residues. CDR3 protein: CASSLVWGRENIQYF. The full variable domain, rest sourced from reference TRBV7-8 and TRBJ2-4, is GAGVSQSPRYKVAKRGQDVALRCDPISGHVSLFWYQQALGQGPEFLTYFQNEAQLDKSGLPSDRFFAERPEGSVSTLKIQRTQQEDSAVYLCASSLVWGRENIQYFGAGTRLSVL.

The chain has TRBV7-9 and TRBJ1-5; no DNA is available, so the TRBD1 call from TCRdb remains unchecked. CDR3 length: 14 residues. Looked up from germline, CDR1 is SEHNR and CDR2 is FQNEAQ (reference sequence). The CDR3 loop is CASSSSQGYQPQHF.

The gene calls are TRBV20-1 and TRBJ2-2; TCRdb proposes TRBD1, but this gene call is untestable without DNA. This CDR3 is 16 amino acids long. CDR1 DFQATT and CDR2 SNEGSKA come from the germline V gene (reference sequence). This CDR3 is CSASGAGLRVTGELFF.

The CDR3 loop is CSARDRALHGYTF. This chain connects TRBV20-1 to TRBJ1-2. Germline-derived CDR1 and CDR2 are DFQATT and SNEGSKA (reference sequence). The CDR3 loop spans 13 amino acids.

The rearrangement links TRBV5-8 to TRBJ2-1. In germline, CDR1 is SGHTS, CDR2 YDEGEE. The CDR3 consists of 15 residues. The CDR3 sequence: CASSRTGGAYNEQFF.

The chain combines TRBV5-1 with TRBJ2-7; TCRdb lists TRBD2, though no DNA is available to test this call. The CDR3 has 15 amino acids. In germline, CDR1 is SGHRS, CDR2 YFSETQ. The CDR3 region is CASSFTLAGDYEQYF.

The V and J genes are TRBV6-5 and TRBJ2-1; without DNA, the TCRdb call of TRBD2 cannot be checked. Germline CDR1 and CDR2: MNHEY and SVGAGI. The length of the CDR3 is 15 residues. The chain's CDR3 is CASSYLLAGVDEQFF.

This sequence joins TRBV5-4 and TRBJ2-3; absent DNA, TCRdb's TRBD2 call cannot be checked. The CDR3 consists of 18 residues. CDR1 and CDR2 from the germline V gene are SGHNT and YYREEE (reference sequence). The CDR3 spells CASSPPPLLAGVGDTQYF. The full variable domain, completed using reference TRBV5-4 and TRBJ2-3, is ETGVTQSPTHLIKTRGQQVTLRCSSQSGHNTVSWYQQALGQGPQFIFQYYREEENGRGNFPPRFSGLQFPNYSSELNVNALELDDSALYLCASSPPPLLAGVGDTQYFGPGTRLTVL.

The chain couples TRBV27 to TRBJ2-7; the D call of TRBD2 rests on TCRdb alone, since no DNA is present to check it. This CDR3 region has 18 residues. From germline, CDR1 is MNHEY and CDR2 SMNVEV (reference sequence). The CDR3 protein is CASSSGRTSGTSSYEQYF.